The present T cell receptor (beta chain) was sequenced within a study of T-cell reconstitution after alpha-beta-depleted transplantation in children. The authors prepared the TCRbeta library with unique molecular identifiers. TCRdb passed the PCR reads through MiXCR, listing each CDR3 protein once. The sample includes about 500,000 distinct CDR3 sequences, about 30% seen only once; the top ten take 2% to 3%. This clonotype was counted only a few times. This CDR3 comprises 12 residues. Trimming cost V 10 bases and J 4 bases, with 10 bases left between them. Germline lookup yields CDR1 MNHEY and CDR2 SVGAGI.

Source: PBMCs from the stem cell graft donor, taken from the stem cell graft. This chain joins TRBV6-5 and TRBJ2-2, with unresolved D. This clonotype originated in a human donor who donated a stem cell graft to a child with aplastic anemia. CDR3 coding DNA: TGTGCCACCCTTAGGGTCACCGGGGAGCTGTTTTTT. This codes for CATLRVTGELFF.